Below, 21 T cell receptor beta chains from the same sample are listed, as sequenced in a study of PD-L1 blockade in urothelial cancer. Sequenced by immunoSEQ multiplex PCR; TCRdb stores in-frame clones only, minus some. Among 86,000 or so clones listed, over 75% were seen once. The sample's time point: pretreatment peripheral blood. Sequenced material: PBMCs, taken around atezolizumab (anti-PD-L1) treatment. These TCRs come from a man aged 55 to 70 with urothelial cancer.

The chain uses TRBV18 and TRBJ2-7; D ambiguous. The CDR3 totals 16 residues. V lost 0 bases and J 2 bases, leaving 14 bases between the germline ends. Germline V gene sequence: CDR1 KGHSH, CDR2 LQKENI. In DNA, the CDR3 is TGTGCCAGCTCACCACCGTCGGGTTCACGCACCTACGAGCAGTACTTC. Amino acids: CASSPPSGSRTYEQYF.

This rearrangement joins TRBV11-2 to TRBJ2-5, with 8 bases that match TRBD1. This CDR3 spans 15 amino acids. CDR1 and CDR2 (germline): SGHAT, FQNNGV. Germline trimming cut 5 bases from V and 5 bases from J; bases unmatched to any gene: 10. This CDR3 is CASSQLDRVSETQYF. The CDR3 DNA is TGTGCCAGCAGCCAACTGGACAGGGTGAGCGAGACCCAGTACTTC.

This chain links TRBV5-4 with TRBJ2-7, with 7 positions matching TRBD2. From germline, CDR1 is SGHNT and CDR2 YYREEE (reference sequence). The J segment lost 2 bases and the V segment lost 8 bases, leaving 10 bases of the junction unmatched. The CDR3 sequence is 14 residues long. The CDR3 protein is CARGRGDSTYEQYF. The CDR3 coding sequence is TGTGCCAGGGGACGGGGGGACTCTACCTACGAGCAGTACTTC.

This chain uses TRBV2 with TRBJ1-2; 7 bases align to TRBD1. This CDR3 contains 14 residues. Germline V CDR1 and CDR2: SNHLY, FYNNEI. The V segment lost 6 bases and the J segment 5 bases; nucleotides outside the gene matches: 9. The CDR3 DNA follows: TGTGCCAGCAGCCCTGGACAGGCTCGGTATGGCTACACCTTC. Protein: CASSPGQARYGYTF.

This clone came up once. The chain couples TRBV27 to TRBJ2-3, with TRBD2 identical over 8 bases. Germline V lookup: CDR1 MNHEY, CDR2 SMNVEV (reference sequence). This CDR3 has 15 residues. Trimming took 6 bases from V and 6 from J; bases not matched to a gene: 11. The CDR3 spells CASRVLAAQVDTQYF. In nucleotides, the CDR3 is TGTGCCAGCAGAGTACTAGCGGCACAGGTCGATACGCAGTATTTT.

The V call is TRBV10-3, the J call TRBJ2-1; tentative D call: TRBD2 (5 bases). The CDR3 has 16 residues. V was clipped by 10 bases and J by 4 bases, with 23 bases between them. The germline gives CDR1 ENHRY, CDR2 SYGVKD. CDR3 nucleotide sequence: TGTGCCAGTAAGAGGGAGAGTGTATCTACGTACAATGAGCAGTTCTTC. This gives the protein CASKRESVSTYNEQFF.

This chain connects TRBV5-6 to TRBJ2-1; 8 bases map to TRBD1. The CDR3 length is 14 residues. The V gene's germline CDR1 is SGHDT and CDR2 YYEEEE. Trimming cost V 0 bases and J 7 bases; bases outside gene matches: 3. The chain's CDR3 is CASSLGTGRNEQFF. CDR3 DNA: TGTGCCAGCAGCTTGGGGACAGGGAGGAATGAGCAGTTCTTC.

V usage is TRBV10-3 and J usage is TRBJ2-7, with D possibly TRBD2 on 7 matching bases. Germline assignment: CDR1 ENHRY and CDR2 SYGVKD. V was shortened by 6 bases and J by 5 bases, with 14 bases between the two germline ends. The length of the CDR3 is 13 residues. The CDR3 nucleotides are TGTGCCATCAGGGGGGGGGCCTATAACGAGCAGTACTTC. It is translated as CAIRGGAYNEQYF.

J is TRBJ1-2 and V is TRBV28; 7 positions match TRBD1. The CDR3 totals 14 residues. J was trimmed by 4 bases and V by 5 bases; bases with no gene match: 7. Germline CDR1 is MDHEN and CDR2 is SYDVKM. The CDR3 loop is CASSPQDRTYGYTF. For the CDR3, the DNA is TGTGCCAGCAGTCCCCAGGACAGGACCTATGGCTACACCTTC.

The genes are TRBV1 and TRBJ2-3; TRBD2, the table's D call, lacks a check against the DNA. TRBV1 is listed as a pseudogene. The CDR3 extends over 13 amino acids. The CDR3 is CTSSPTLVVTQYF. CDR3 bases: TGCACCAGCAGCCCAACCTTAGTGGTTACGCAGTATTTT.

This chain joins TRBV4-2 and TRBJ1-4; D call uncertain. CDR3 length: 16 amino acids. From germline, CDR1 is LGHNA and CDR2 YNFKEQ. The ends were cut back, 3 bases at V and 2 bases at J, with 13 bases in the middle. The CDR3 region has the DNA TGTGCCAGCAGCCACGGGGATCTGTTCACTAATGAAAAACTGTTTTTT. This gives the protein CASSHGDLFTNEKLFF.

This sequence joins TRBV19 and TRBJ2-7; 7 nucleotides match TRBD1. The V segment lost 4 bases and the J segment 3 bases; nucleotides outside the gene matches: 3. CDR1 and CDR2 from the germline V gene are LNHDA and SQIVND (reference sequence). The length of the CDR3 is 13 residues. For the CDR3, the DNA is TGTGCCAGTAGTACGACAGGGTACTACGAGCAGTACTTC. Translated, it gives CASSTTGYYEQYF. The complete variable domain, with remaining parts taken from reference TRBV19 and TRBJ2-7, reads DGGITQSPKYLFRKEGQNVTLSCEQNLNHDAMYWYRQDPGQGLRLIYYSQIVNDFQKGDIAEGYSVSREKKESFPLTVTSAQKNPTAFYLCASSTTGYYEQYFGPGTRLTVT.

The chain uses TRBV13 and TRBJ2-6, with a tentative D call TRBD1 (6 bases). The germline gives CDR1 PRHDT, CDR2 FYEKMQ (reference sequence). The germline V and J ends were trimmed by 5 bases and 2 bases, with 10 bases remaining between them. The CDR3 has 15 residues. DNA of the CDR3: TGTGCCAGCAGCGTACAGGGAGCTGGGGCCAACGTCCTGACTTTC. Translated: CASSVQGAGANVLTF.

This clone was recorded only once. V and J are TRBV11-3 and TRBJ2-7; possibly TRBD1 for D (5 bases). The CDR3 spans 15 residues. Germline values: CDR1 SGHNT, CDR2 YENEEA. Trimming removed 0 bases at V and 5 bases at J, with 14 bases between. CDR3 amino acids: CASSLDRRQGNEQYF. The CDR3 DNA reads TGTGCCAGCAGCTTAGATAGACGTCAGGGAAACGAGCAGTACTTC.

This chain connects TRBV4-1 to TRBJ2-3; 8 nucleotides match TRBD2. The CDR3 is 12 residues long. CDR1 is MGHRA, CDR2 YSYEKL, per germline. V lost 3 bases and J lost 12; bases outside the gene matches: 5. CDR3 sequence (DNA): TGCGCCAGCAGCCACCCGGGACTAGTTCAGTATTTT. This gives the protein CASSHPGLVQYF.

This clone was observed once. This chain links TRBV6-1 with TRBJ2-5; 9 bases align to TRBD2. CDR1 and CDR2 (germline): MNHNS, SASEGT. There are 15 residues in the CDR3. J gave up 5 bases and V 4 bases, and 8 bases lay outside the gene matches. Here the CDR3 reads CASSVLAGISETQYF. The CDR3, as DNA: TGTGCCAGCAGTGTCCTAGCGGGAATTTCGGAGACCCAGTACTTC.

V gene TRBV5-1 combines with J gene TRBJ2-7, with a possible D match to TRBD2 (7 bases). The V and J ends lost 3 bases and 4 bases respectively, with 14 bases between them. This CDR3 region has 14 residues. Germline V lookup: CDR1 SGHRS, CDR2 YFSETQ. The CDR3 region has the DNA TGCGCCAGCAGCTGGTCGGGGGGCGCTTACGAGCAGTACTTC. It codes for CASSWSGGAYEQYF.

The J gene is TRBJ2-1, the V gene TRBV29-1; TRBD2 is a possible D gene (6 bases). The CDR3 spans 11 residues. The germline V and J ends were trimmed by 1 base and 12 bases, with 10 bases remaining between them. Germline values: CDR1 SQVTM, CDR2 ANQGSEA. The CDR3 here is CSVEGRGLQFF. CDR3 in DNA: TGCAGCGTTGAAGGTCGGGGACTGCAGTTCTTC.

The chain uses TRBV6-6 and TRBJ2-3, with 7 positions matching TRBD1. The CDR3 loop spans 15 amino acids. V trimming: 8 bases; J trimming: 0 bases; junction bases outside the gene matches: 8. Germline V lookup: CDR1 MNHNY, CDR2 SVGAGI (reference sequence). The CDR3: CASVDRDLSTDTQYF. In DNA form, the CDR3 reads TGTGCCAGCGTAGACAGGGACCTTAGCACAGATACGCAGTATTTT.

This rearrangement joins TRBV9 to TRBJ2-1; 10 bases agree with TRBD1. This CDR3 is built from 15 residues. In germline, CDR1 is SGDLS, CDR2 YYNGEE. J was trimmed by 6 bases and V by 8 bases; bases with no gene match: 11. Here the CDR3 DNA reads TGTGCCAGTACATCTCGGACAGGGGGTTCCAATGAGCAGTTCTTC. Protein product: CASTSRTGGSNEQFF.

The genes are TRBV28 and TRBJ1-5; D might be TRBD1 (5 bases). Trimming cost V 3 bases and J 7 bases, with 10 bases left between them. The CDR3 spans 13 residues. The V gene's germline CDR1 is MDHEN and CDR2 SYDVKM. CDR3 bases: TGTGCCAGCAGTTTGGGGCTCTGGCAGCCCCAGCATTTT. Translation: CASSLGLWQPQHF. The entire variable domain, with the rest obtained from reference TRBV28 and TRBJ1-5, is as follows: DVKVTQSSRYLVKRTGEKVFLECVQDMDHENMFWYRQDPGLGLRLIYFSYDVKMKEKGDIPEGYSVSREKKERFSLILESASTNQTSMYLCASSLGLWQPQHFGDGTRLSIL.